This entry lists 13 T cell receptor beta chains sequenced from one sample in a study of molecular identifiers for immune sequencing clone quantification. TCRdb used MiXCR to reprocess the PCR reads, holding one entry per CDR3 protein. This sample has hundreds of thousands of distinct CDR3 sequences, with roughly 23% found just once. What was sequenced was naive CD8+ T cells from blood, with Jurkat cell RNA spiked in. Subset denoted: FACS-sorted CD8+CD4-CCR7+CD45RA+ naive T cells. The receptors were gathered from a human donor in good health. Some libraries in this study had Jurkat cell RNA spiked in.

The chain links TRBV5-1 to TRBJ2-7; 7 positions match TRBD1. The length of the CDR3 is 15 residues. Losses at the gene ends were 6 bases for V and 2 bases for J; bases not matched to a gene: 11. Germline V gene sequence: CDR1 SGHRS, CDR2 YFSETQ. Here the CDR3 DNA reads TGCGCCAGCACCTGGGGGACAGCTACACCCTACGAGCAGTACTTC. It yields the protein CASTWGTATPYEQYF. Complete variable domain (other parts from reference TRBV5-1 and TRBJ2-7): KAGVTQTPRYLIKTRGQQVTLSCSPISGHRSVSWYQQTPGQGLQFLFEYFSETQRNKGNFPGRFSGRQFSNSRSEMNVSTLELGDSALYLCASTWGTATPYEQYFGPGTRLTVT.

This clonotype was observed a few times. The CDR3 reads CASSPTGAGDQPQHF. CDR3 nucleotide sequence: TGTGCCAGCAGCCCCACGGGGGCAGGAGACCAGCCCCAGCATTTT. This chain joins TRBV5-5 and TRBJ1-5, with D maybe TRBD1 (6 bases). Germline V CDR1 and CDR2: SGHKS, YYEKEE (reference sequence). V gave up 4 bases and J gave up 7 bases, with 18 bases separating them. This CDR3 region has 15 residues.

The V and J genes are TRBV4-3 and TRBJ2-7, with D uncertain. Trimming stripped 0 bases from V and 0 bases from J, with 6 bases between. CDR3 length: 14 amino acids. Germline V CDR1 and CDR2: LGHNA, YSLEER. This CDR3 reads CASSQDIASYEQYF. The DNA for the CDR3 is TGCGCCAGCAGCCAAGATATTGCCTCCTACGAGCAGTACTTC.

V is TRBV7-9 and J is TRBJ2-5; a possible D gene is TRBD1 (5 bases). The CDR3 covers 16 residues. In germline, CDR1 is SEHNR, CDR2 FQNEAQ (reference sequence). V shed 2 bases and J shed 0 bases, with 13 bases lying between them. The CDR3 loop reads CASSLRLTAHQETQYF. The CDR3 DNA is TGTGCCAGCAGCTTACGACTGACAGCTCACCAAGAGACCCAGTACTTC.

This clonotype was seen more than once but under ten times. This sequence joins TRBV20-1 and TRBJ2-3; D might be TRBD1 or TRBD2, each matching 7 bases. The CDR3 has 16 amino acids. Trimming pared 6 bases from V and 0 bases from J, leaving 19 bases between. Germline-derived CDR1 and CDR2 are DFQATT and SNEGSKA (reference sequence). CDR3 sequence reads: CSATIPGGGSTDTQYF. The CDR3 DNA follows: TGCAGTGCAACCATTCCAGGGGGAGGGAGCACAGATACGCAGTATTTT.

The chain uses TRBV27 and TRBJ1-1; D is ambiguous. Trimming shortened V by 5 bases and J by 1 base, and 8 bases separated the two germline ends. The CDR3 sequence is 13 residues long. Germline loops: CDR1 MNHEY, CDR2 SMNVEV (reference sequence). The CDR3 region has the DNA TGTGCCAGCAGTAACACTGGGAACACTGAAGCTTTCTTT. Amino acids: CASSNTGNTEAFF.

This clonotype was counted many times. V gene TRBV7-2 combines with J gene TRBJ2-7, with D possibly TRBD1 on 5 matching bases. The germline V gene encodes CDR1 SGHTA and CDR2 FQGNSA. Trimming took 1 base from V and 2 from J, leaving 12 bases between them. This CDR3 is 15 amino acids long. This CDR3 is CASSLGLTVTYEQYF. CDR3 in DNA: TGTGCCAGCAGCTTAGGCCTGACAGTAACCTACGAGCAGTACTTC. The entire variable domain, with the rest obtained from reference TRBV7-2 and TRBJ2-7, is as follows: GAGVSQSPSNKVTEKGKDVELRCDPISGHTALYWYRQSLGQGLEFLIYFQGNSAPDKSGLPSDRFSAERTGGSVSTLTIQRTQQEDSAVYLCASSLGLTVTYEQYFGPGTRLTVT.

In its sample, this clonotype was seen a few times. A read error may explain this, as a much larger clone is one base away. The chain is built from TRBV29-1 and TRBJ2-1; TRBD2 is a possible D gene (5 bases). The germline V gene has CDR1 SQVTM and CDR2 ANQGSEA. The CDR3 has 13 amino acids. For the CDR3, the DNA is TGCAGCGTTGAGCCAAATCCCGGGAATGAGCAGTCCTTC. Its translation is CSVEPNPGNEQSF.

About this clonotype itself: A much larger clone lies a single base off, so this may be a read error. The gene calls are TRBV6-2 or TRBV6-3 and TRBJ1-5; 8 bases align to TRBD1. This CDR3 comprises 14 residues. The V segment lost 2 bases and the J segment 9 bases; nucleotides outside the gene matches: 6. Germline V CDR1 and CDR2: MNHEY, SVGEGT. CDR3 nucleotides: TGTGCCAGCAGTTACCGGACAGGGATTCCGCCCCAGCATTTT. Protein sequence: CASSYRTGIPPQHF.

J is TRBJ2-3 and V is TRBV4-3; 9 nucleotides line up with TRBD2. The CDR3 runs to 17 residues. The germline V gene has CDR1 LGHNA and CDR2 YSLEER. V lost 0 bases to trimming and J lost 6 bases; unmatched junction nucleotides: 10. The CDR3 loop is CASSQESRGGWRDTQYF. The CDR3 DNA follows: TGCGCCAGCAGCCAAGAGTCGCGGGGGGGTTGGCGGGATACGCAGTATTTT.

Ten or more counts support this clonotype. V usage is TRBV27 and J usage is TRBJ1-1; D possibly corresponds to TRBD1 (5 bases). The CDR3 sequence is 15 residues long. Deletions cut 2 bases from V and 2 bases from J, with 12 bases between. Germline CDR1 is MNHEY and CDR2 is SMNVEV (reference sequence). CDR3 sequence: CASSLGGRLNTEAFF. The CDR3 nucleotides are TGTGCCAGCAGTTTAGGGGGTCGGCTTAACACTGAAGCTTTCTTT.

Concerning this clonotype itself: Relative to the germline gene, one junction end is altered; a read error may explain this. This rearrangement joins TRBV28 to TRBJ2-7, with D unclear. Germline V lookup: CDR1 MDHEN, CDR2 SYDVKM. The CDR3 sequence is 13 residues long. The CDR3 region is CASEFLISYEQSF. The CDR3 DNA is TGTGCCAGCGAGTTCCTGATCTCCTACGAGCAGTCCTTC.

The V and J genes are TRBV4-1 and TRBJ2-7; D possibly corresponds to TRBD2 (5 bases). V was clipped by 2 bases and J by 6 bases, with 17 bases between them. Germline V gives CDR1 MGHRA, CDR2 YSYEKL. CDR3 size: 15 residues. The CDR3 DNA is TGCGCCAGCAGCCAATCCCGGGGTTATTTTCTCGAGCAGTACTTC. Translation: CASSQSRGYFLEQYF.